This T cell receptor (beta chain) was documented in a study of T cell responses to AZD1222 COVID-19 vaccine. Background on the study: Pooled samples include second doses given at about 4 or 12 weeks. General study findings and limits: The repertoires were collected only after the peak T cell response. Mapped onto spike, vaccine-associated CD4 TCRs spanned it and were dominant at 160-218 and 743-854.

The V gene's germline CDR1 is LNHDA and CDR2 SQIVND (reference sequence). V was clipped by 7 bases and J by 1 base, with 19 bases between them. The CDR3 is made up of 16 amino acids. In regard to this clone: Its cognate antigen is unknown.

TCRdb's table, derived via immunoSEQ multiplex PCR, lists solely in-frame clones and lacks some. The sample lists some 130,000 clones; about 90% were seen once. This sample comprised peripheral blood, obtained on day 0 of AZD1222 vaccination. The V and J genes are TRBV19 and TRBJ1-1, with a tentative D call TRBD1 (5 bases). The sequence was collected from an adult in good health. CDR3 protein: CASTIGAGTPNTEAFF. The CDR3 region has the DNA TGTGCCAGTACCATTGGGGCCGGGACCCCGAACACTGAAGCTTTCTTT.